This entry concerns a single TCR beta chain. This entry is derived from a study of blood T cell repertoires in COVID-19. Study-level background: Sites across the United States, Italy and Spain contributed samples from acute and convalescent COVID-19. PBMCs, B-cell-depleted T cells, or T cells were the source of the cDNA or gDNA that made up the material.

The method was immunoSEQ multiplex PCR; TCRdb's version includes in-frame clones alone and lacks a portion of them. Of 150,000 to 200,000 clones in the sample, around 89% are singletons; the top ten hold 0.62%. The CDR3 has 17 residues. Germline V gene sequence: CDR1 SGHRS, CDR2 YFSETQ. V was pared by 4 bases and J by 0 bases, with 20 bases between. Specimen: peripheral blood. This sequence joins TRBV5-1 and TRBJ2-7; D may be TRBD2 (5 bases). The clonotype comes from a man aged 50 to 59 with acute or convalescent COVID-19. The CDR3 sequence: CASSLELSGKYSYEQYF. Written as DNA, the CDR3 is TGCGCCAGCAGCCTTGAGTTATCGGGGAAGTACTCCTACGAGCAGTACTTC.